Below are 9 T cell receptor beta chains sequenced from a single sample in a study of T cell repertoires in cytomegalovirus infection. TCRdb recomputed calls from the reads with MiXCR, one row per CDR3 protein. There are 340,000 or so distinct CDR3 sequences in the sample; more than 20% occur only once, and 13% lies in the top ten. Their antigens remain unidentified. Sequences were derived from cultured PBMCs, sampled from culture after CMV antigen stimulation. All receptors derive from a human donor in good health (CMV status not recorded). Some clones in this sample may be carry-over from other donors' samples.

V gene TRBV6-6 combines with J gene TRBJ2-7; D is uncertain. This CDR3 spans 12 amino acids. Germline V gene data show CDR1 as MNHNY and CDR2 as SVGAGI (reference sequence). Trimming removed 8 bases from V and 5 bases from J, with 13 bases in between. The CDR3 sequence is CASGNSVNEQYF. CDR3 sequence (DNA): TGTGCCAGCGGGAATAGTGTAAACGAGCAGTACTTC.

This clonotype was counted at least ten times. The chain carries TRBV6-6 and TRBJ1-6; 9 bases align to TRBD1. The CDR3 extends over 14 amino acids. Germline lookup yields CDR1 MNHNY and CDR2 SVGAGI (reference sequence). V shed 2 bases, J shed 13 bases, and the junction held 6 bases outside the gene matches. CDR3 bases: TGTGCCAGCAGTTACGACAGGGGGTCTCTCCCCCTCCACTTT. Translated, it gives CASSYDRGSLPLHF.

Ten or more counts support this clonotype. This sequence joins TRBV7-8 and TRBJ2-2; 7 bases line up with TRBD2. Germline trimming cut 4 bases from V and 4 bases from J; bases unmatched to any gene: 3. This CDR3 has 14 amino acids. CDR1 is SGHVS and CDR2 is FQNEAQ in the germline V gene. CDR3 bases: TGTGCCAGCAGCTGGCTAGCGGTCACCGGGGAGCTGTTTTTT. Protein product: CASSWLAVTGELFF.

V is TRBV11-3 and J is TRBJ2-5; 8 nucleotides agree with TRBD2. Losses at the gene ends were 2 bases for V and 1 base for J; bases not matched to a gene: 6. Germline lookup yields CDR1 SGHNT and CDR2 YENEEA. This CDR3 is built from 16 residues. CDR3 nucleotide sequence: TGTGCCAGCAGCTTATGGGCGGGAGGCTTCCAAGAGACCCAGTACTTC. Its protein is CASSLWAGGFQETQYF.

The chain combines TRBV29-1 with TRBJ1-1; weak D call: TRBD1 (6 bases). The CDR3 extends over 13 amino acids. V lost 5 bases and J lost 2, with 12 bases in between. CDR1 and CDR2 from the germline V gene are SQVTM and ANQGSEA. CDR3 bases: TGCAGCGTTCTGACAGGAGATAACACTGAAGCTTTCTTT. Encoded protein: CSVLTGDNTEAFF.

This chain uses TRBV20-1 with TRBJ2-3, with D unclear. CDR1 DFQATT and CDR2 SNEGSKA come from the germline V gene (reference sequence). V dropped 6 bases and J dropped 2 bases, with 9 bases sitting between them. The CDR3 spans 12 residues. This CDR3 reads CSAPDDTDTQYF. DNA for the CDR3: TGCAGTGCCCCGGACGACACAGATACGCAGTATTTT.

There are many counts of this clonotype. The rearrangement links TRBV7-2 to TRBJ2-1; D is perhaps TRBD1 (5 bases). The CDR3 contains 13 residues. Looked up from germline, CDR1 is SGHTA and CDR2 is FQGNSA. V was clipped by 0 bases and J by 11 bases, with 11 bases between them. CDR3 bases: TGTGCCAGCAGCTTAGCCGCCAGGGCAAAGCAGTTCTTC. Translation gives CASSLAARAKQFF.

This clonotype appeared many times. The V and J genes are TRBV12-3 or TRBV12-4 and TRBJ2-1; 14 bases are a match to TRBD2. CDR3 size: 16 residues. V dropped 5 bases and J dropped 8; count of bases not matched to a gene: 8. This CDR3 reads CASSKGLAGVIDEQFF. DNA of the CDR3: TGTGCCAGCAGTAAGGGACTAGCGGGAGTGATAGATGAGCAGTTCTTC.

The sample holds a few counts of this clonotype. This chain connects TRBV10-2 to TRBJ2-7, with D unclear. Trimming shortened V by 4 bases and J by 0 bases, and 10 bases separated the two germline ends. The CDR3 has 14 amino acids. The germline V gene encodes CDR1 WSHSY and CDR2 SAAADI. Here the CDR3 reads CASSAKISSYEQYV. DNA for the CDR3: TGCGCCAGCAGTGCAAAAATAAGCTCCTACGAGCAGTACGTC.